One and the same sample provided the 17 T cell receptor beta chains below, sequenced in a study of metastatic and nonmetastatic thyroid tumors. Every patient underwent thyroid surgery untreated. MiXCR reprocessed the PCR reads for TCRdb. The table has some 20,000 clones, about 20% seen once. The material sequenced was tumor tissue. The receptor source for this set is a male donor with papillary thyroid cancer or a benign thyroid nodule (not recorded which). Some clones in this sample may be carry-over from other donors' samples.

This clone was observed many times. At one of its ends the junction is not consistent with the germline gene, which may arise from a read error. Other nucleotide sequences in the sample specify the same CDR3. The chain has TRBV19 and TRBJ1-1; perhaps TRBD1 as D (6 bases). The CDR3 extends over 14 amino acids. Germline-derived CDR1 and CDR2 are LNHDA and SQIVND (reference sequence). The CDR3 bases are TGTGCCAGTAGTATAATGGGGGCGAACACTGAAGCTTTCTTC. It specifies CASSIMGANTEAFF.

This clone was recorded a few times. The chain carries TRBV28 and TRBJ2-7, with TRBD1 matching over 7 bases. The CDR3 consists of 11 residues. J gave up 3 bases and V 7 bases, and 0 bases lay outside the gene matches. CDR1 and CDR2 (germline): MDHEN, SYDVKM. The CDR3 spells CASTGGYEQYF. The CDR3 DNA reads as TGTGCCAGCACAGGGGGCTACGAGCAGTACTTC.

This clone was seen at least ten times. The genes are TRBV3-1 and TRBJ1-5; D is unclear. This CDR3 is 14 amino acids long. CDR1 LGHDT and CDR2 YNNKEL come from the germline V gene (reference sequence). Trimming removed 4 bases at V and 4 bases at J, with 11 bases between. CDR3 loop: CASSLGSLNQPQHF. The CDR3 DNA is TGTGCCAGCAGCCTGGGCTCCCTAAATCAGCCCCAGCATTTT.

This clone was seen ten or more times. This chain links TRBV12-3 or TRBV12-4 with TRBJ2-5; weak D call: TRBD1 (7 bases). The CDR3 loop spans 14 amino acids. Trimming pared 6 bases from V and 6 bases from J, leaving 17 bases between. The CDR3 DNA follows: TGTGCCAGCAGATCACAGGGGACTGTGAAGACCCAGTACTTC. This sequence encodes CASRSQGTVKTQYF.

The chain uses TRBV11-2 and TRBJ2-7; 10 bases are a match to TRBD2. CDR3 size: 14 residues. After removal of 9 bases from V and 4 bases from J, the junction contained 9 bases not matched to a gene. Germline CDR1 and CDR2: SGHAT and FQNNGV. In DNA, the CDR3 is TGTGCCAGTCACCTACTAGCGGGATCTTACGAGCAGTACTTC. It encodes CASHLLAGSYEQYF.

This clone occurred many times. The chain combines TRBV12-3 or TRBV12-4 with TRBJ1-5; TRBD1 might be the D (6 bases). The CDR3 is 12 amino acids. Trimming removed 7 bases from V and 5 bases from J, with 9 bases in between. CDR3 in amino acids: CASTRGDQPQHF. The CDR3 coding sequence is TGTGCCAGCACGAGGGGGGATCAGCCCCAGCATTTT.

Regarding this clone: A read error may explain this, as a much larger clone is one base away. Other DNA sequences in this sample translate to the same CDR3. This rearrangement joins TRBV29-1 to TRBJ1-1; perhaps TRBD1 as D (6 bases). Germline-derived CDR1 and CDR2 are SQVTM and ANQGSEA. This CDR3 has 17 residues. This chain's CDR3 is CSVAYVGVRAGDTEAFF. CDR3 in DNA: TGCAGCGTAGCCTACGTCGGTGTACGGGCGGGGGACACTGAAGCATTCTTT.

The CDR3 loop is CASSRGTGGWLAGVRETQYF. CDR3 sequence (DNA): TGTGCCAGCAGCCGTGGGACAGGGGGTTGGCTAGCGGGAGTTCGAGAGACCCAGTACTTC. V usage is TRBV13 and J usage is TRBJ2-5, with a possible D match to TRBD1 (11 bases). Trimming left V 5 bases short and J 4 bases short, with 32 bases between. Germline V gene data show CDR1 as PRHDT and CDR2 as FYEKMQ (reference sequence). CDR3 length equals 20 residues.

This clone was seen many times. This chain links TRBV4-2 with TRBJ2-7; D tentatively reads TRBD1 or TRBD2 (5 bases each). V lost 1 base and J lost 2, with 12 bases in between. The CDR3 has 15 residues. CDR1 LGHNA and CDR2 YNFKEQ come from the germline V gene. This CDR3 is CASSQVGDGPYEQYF. In nucleotides, the CDR3 is TGTGCCAGCAGCCAAGTCGGGGACGGACCCTACGAGCAGTACTTC.

This clone rates as medium-sized. V is TRBV28 and J is TRBJ2-7; maybe TRBD1 (6 bases). Germline V gives CDR1 MDHEN, CDR2 SYDVKM. Trimming removed 6 bases from V and 0 bases from J, with 15 bases in between. This CDR3 spans 15 amino acids. The CDR3 DNA sequence: TGTGCCAGCAGATCCTTTACAGGGAACTCCTACGAGCAGTACTTC. Protein sequence: CASRSFTGNSYEQYF.

This clone was found many times. The gene calls are TRBV5-1 and TRBJ2-5; D gene uncertain. The CDR3 is 14 residues long. V gave up 4 bases and J gave up 1 base, with 11 bases separating them. The germline gives CDR1 SGHRS, CDR2 YFSETQ. CDR3 amino acids: CASSIGRRQETQYF. CDR3 coding DNA: TGCGCCAGCAGCATTGGACGTCGCCAAGAGACCCAGTACTTC.

The chain recombines TRBV5-4 with TRBJ1-4; 8 bases are a match to TRBD1. V shed 4 bases, J shed 8 bases, and the junction held 13 bases outside the gene matches. Germline CDR1 reads SGHNT; CDR2 reads YYREEE (reference sequence). The CDR3 sequence is 16 residues long. For the CDR3, the DNA is TGTGCCAGCAGCCTTGCCCGACAGGGGAAGCCCGAAAAACTGTTTTTT. Its protein is CASSLARQGKPEKLFF.

This clone was recorded a few times. This chain's CDR3 is CASSPEWLGDRGRLNYGYTF. The CDR3 DNA sequence: TGTGCCAGCAGCCCGGAGTGGTTGGGGGACAGGGGCCGTTTGAACTATGGCTACACCTTC. The rearrangement uses TRBV4-2 and TRBJ1-2, with 10 positions matching TRBD1. The CDR3 sequence is 20 residues long. V gave up 4 bases and J gave up 2 bases; unmatched junction bases: 19. Germline assignment: CDR1 LGHNA and CDR2 YNFKEQ.

This clone is categorized as medium-sized (0.01 to 0.1%). The chain carries TRBV10-1 and TRBJ2-7; 10 nucleotides match TRBD2. V lost 7 bases to trimming and J lost 0 bases; unmatched junction nucleotides: 12. CDR1 and CDR2 (germline): WNHNN, SYGVQD (reference sequence). The length of the CDR3 is 17 residues. Here the CDR3 DNA reads TGCGCCAGCACTGATAGGAAGGGACTAGCGACCTCCTACGAGCAGTACTTC. This translates into CASTDRKGLATSYEQYF.

The chain links TRBV19 to TRBJ2-6; maybe TRBD2 (6 bases). CDR3 length: 14 residues. Per the germline V gene, CDR1 is LNHDA and CDR2 is SQIVND (reference sequence). Trimming stripped 3 bases from V and 3 bases from J, with 6 bases between. In DNA form, the CDR3 reads TGTGCCAGTAGTATGGGGGGTGGGGCCAACGTCCTGACTTTC. Its protein product is CASSMGGGANVLTF.

The sample holds many counts of this clone. The chain couples TRBV5-1 to TRBJ1-1; D is ambiguous. Per the germline V gene, CDR1 is SGHRS and CDR2 is YFSETQ. The CDR3 consists of 13 residues. The ends were cut back, 4 bases at V and 0 bases at J, with 7 bases in the middle. The CDR3 here is CASSLNLNTEAFF. Here the CDR3 DNA reads TGCGCCAGCAGCCTCAACTTGAACACTGAAGCTTTCTTT.

The rearrangement links TRBV7-2 to TRBJ2-3; the match to TRBD1 covers 7 bases. The CDR3 spans 17 residues. The V segment lost 0 bases and the J segment 3 bases; nucleotides outside the gene matches: 9. Germline values: CDR1 SGHTA, CDR2 FQGNSA. CDR3 nucleotide sequence: TGTGCCAGCAGCTTAGCCGACAGGGAACTTTGGACAGATACGCAGTATTTT. Its translation: CASSLADRELWTDTQYF.